A single sample gave rise to the 8 T cell receptor beta chains below, sequenced in a study of OX40 agonist ivuxolimab in advanced cancers. The protocol was immunoSEQ multiplex PCR, while the TCRdb copy is restricted to in-frame clones and leaves out a portion. The table lists about 36,000 clones, 88% of them singletons. Sequencing used CD4+ or CD8+ T cells sorted from blood, obtained in a trial of the OX40 agonist ivuxolimab. The origin of the receptors is an adult with an advanced solid tumor such as melanoma, head and neck, liver or kidney cancer.

The chain is built from TRBV27 and TRBJ2-7; D might be TRBD1 (5 bases). V lost 5 bases, J lost 4 bases, and 12 bases lay in between. Per germline, CDR1 MNHEY and CDR2 SMNVEV (reference sequence). The CDR3 is made up of 13 amino acids. The DNA of the CDR3 is TGTGCCAGCAGTCTGGGGCCCGGGTACGAGCAGTACTTC. This gives the protein CASSLGPGYEQYF.

The genes are TRBV7-9 and TRBJ2-5; tentatively, D is TRBD1 or TRBD2 (5 bases each). Trimming shortened V by 5 bases and J by 4 bases, and 17 bases separated the two germline ends. Germline V gives CDR1 SEHNR, CDR2 FQNEAQ (reference sequence). The CDR3 length is 15 residues. This chain's CDR3 is CASSLSGGPSETQYF. The CDR3 coding sequence is TGTGCCAGCAGCCTATCTGGGGGACCTTCAGAGACCCAGTACTTC. The full variable domain, completed using reference TRBV7-9 and TRBJ2-5, is DTGVSQNPRHKITKRGQNVTFRCDPISEHNRLYWYRQTLGQGPEFLTYFQNEAQLEKSRLLSDRFSAERPKGSFSTLEIQRTEQGDSAMYLCASSLSGGPSETQYFGPGTRLLVL.

The rearrangement uses TRBV28 and TRBJ2-7, with D unclear. The CDR3 length is 12 residues. Germline V gene lookup returns CDR1 MDHEN and CDR2 SYDVKM. Between the trimmed V and J ends, which lost 7 bases and 2 bases, there was a span of 9 bases. The CDR3 DNA is TGTGCCAGCATGCTAGGGACCTACGAGCAGTACTTC. Its protein is CASMLGTYEQYF.

This clone was counted a single time. This chain links TRBV2 with TRBJ2-7; D uncertain. The CDR3 length is 11 residues. Germline V gene lookup returns CDR1 SNHLY and CDR2 FYNNEI. Trimming took 5 bases from V and 4 from J, leaving 6 bases between them. This chain's CDR3 is CASSSEYEQYF. CDR3 coding DNA: TGTGCCAGCAGTAGCGAATACGAGCAGTACTTC. Filled out from reference TRBV2 and TRBJ2-7, the complete variable domain reads EPEVTQTPSHQVTQMGQEVILRCVPISNHLYFYWYRQILGQKVEFLVSFYNNEISEKSEIFDDQFSVERPDGSNFTLKIRSTKLEDSAMYFCASSSEYEQYFGPGTRLTVT.

The CDR3 loop is CASSGQGVETQYF. The CDR3 DNA is TGTGCCAGCAGTGGACAGGGGGTCGAGACCCAGTACTTC. The chain combines TRBV28 with TRBJ2-5; 10 bases line up with TRBD1. The V gene's germline CDR1 is MDHEN and CDR2 SYDVKM. The CDR3 spans 13 residues. V gave up 5 bases and J gave up 5 bases; unmatched junction bases: 2. Using reference TRBV28 and TRBJ2-5 for the parts outside the CDR3, the full variable domain is DVKVTQSSRYLVKRTGEKVFLECVQDMDHENMFWYRQDPGLGLRLIYFSYDVKMKEKGDIPEGYSVSREKKERFSLILESASTNQTSMYLCASSGQGVETQYFGPGTRLLVL.

This chain uses TRBV5-1 with TRBJ2-2, with D maybe TRBD2 (6 bases). This CDR3 is 13 amino acids long. Trimming took off 2 bases at V and 7 bases at J, with 9 bases between the two ends. Germline CDR1 and CDR2: SGHRS and YFSETQ. This CDR3 reads CASSFSGDGELFF. CDR3 in DNA: TGCGCCAGCAGCTTTAGCGGTGACGGGGAGCTGTTTTTT.

V usage is TRBV5-1 and J usage is TRBJ2-7; D perhaps matches TRBD2 (6 bases). The CDR3 is 14 residues long. Germline loops: CDR1 SGHRS, CDR2 YFSETQ. V dropped 4 bases and J dropped 2 bases, with 13 bases sitting between them. CDR3 nucleotides: TGCGCCAGCAGCCCCCGGGAGTGGGCCTACGAGCAGTACTTC. It codes for CASSPREWAYEQYF.

The chain uses TRBV7-6 and TRBJ2-5, with D perhaps matching TRBD2 (6 bases). V lost 2 bases and J 3 bases, leaving 10 bases between the germline ends. The CDR3 extends over 14 amino acids. Germline V lookup: CDR1 SGHVS, CDR2 FNYEAQ. The CDR3 protein is CASSLRRGKETQYF. For the CDR3, the DNA is TGTGCCAGCAGCTTAAGGCGGGGCAAAGAGACCCAGTACTTC.